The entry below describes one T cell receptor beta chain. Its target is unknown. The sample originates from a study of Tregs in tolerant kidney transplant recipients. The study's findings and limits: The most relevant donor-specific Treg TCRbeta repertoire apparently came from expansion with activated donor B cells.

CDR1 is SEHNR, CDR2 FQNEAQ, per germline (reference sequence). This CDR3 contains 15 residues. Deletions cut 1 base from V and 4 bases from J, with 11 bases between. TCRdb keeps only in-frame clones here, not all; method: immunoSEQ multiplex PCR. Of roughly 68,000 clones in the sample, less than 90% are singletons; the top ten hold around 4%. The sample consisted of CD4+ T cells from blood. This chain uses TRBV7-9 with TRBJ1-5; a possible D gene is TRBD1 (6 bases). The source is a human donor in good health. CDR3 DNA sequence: TGTGCCAGCAGCTTAGGTGGGGGGCTAAATCAGCCCCAGCATTTT. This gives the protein CASSLGGGLNQPQHF.